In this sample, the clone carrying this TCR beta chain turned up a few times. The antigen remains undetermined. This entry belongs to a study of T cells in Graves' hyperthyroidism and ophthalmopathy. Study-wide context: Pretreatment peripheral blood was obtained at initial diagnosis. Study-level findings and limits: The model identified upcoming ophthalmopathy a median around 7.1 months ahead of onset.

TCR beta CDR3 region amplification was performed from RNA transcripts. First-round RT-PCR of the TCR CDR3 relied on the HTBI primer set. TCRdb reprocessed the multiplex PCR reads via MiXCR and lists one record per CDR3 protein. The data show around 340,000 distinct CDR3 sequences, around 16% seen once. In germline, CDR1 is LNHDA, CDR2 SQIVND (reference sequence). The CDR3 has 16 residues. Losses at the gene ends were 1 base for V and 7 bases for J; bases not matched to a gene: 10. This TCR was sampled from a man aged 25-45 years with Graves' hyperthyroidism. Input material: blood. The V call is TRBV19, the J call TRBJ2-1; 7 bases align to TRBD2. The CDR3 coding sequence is TGTGCCAGTAGTATAGGGGGGGGACTATACGAGAATGAGCAGTTCTTC. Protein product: CASSIGGGLYENEQFF.